The 14 T cell receptor beta chains listed next were all sequenced from one sample in a study of T cells in women clearing cervical HPV infection. Here immunoSEQ multiplex PCR was the method, and the copy in TCRdb shows in-frame clones only, minus some. The sample spans around 39,000 clones; the ten largest clones claim 6.4%. Sequenced: blood buffy coat. These receptors originate from a woman aged 18-70 years with a cervical HPV16 infection that either progressed to CIN3+ or cleared (not recorded which).

As regards this clone: The CDR3 end is not reached by the read, which stops 3 residues before it; the germline J gene fills it in. This chain uses TRBV7-2 with TRBJ2-7; TRBD2 aligns across 8 bases. The CDR3 consists of 14 residues. CDR1 is SGHTA and CDR2 is FQGNSA in the germline V gene. Germline trimming cut 6 bases from V and 2 bases from J; bases unmatched to any gene: 6. Incomplete CDR3 DNA: TGTGCCAGCAGGGGTACTAGCGGTACCTACGAG. As protein: CASRGTSGTYE. The whole CDR3 region reads CASRGTSGTYEQYF.

Points on this clone: The read comes to an end 3 residues before the CDR3 does, leaving the germline J gene to fill in the end. The chain is built from TRBV6-1 and TRBJ2-3; tentatively, D is TRBD1 (6 bases). This CDR3 has 15 amino acids. Germline CDR1 reads MNHNS; CDR2 reads SASEGT. CDR3 DNA, as far as it was read: TGTGCCAGCAGTGGGACAGTAAATAGCAATCAGCCG. Its protein is CASSGTVNSNQP. The whole CDR3 is CASSGTVNSNQPQYF.

Regarding this clone: The read terminates 3 residues before the CDR3 end, so the remaining end is supplied by the germline J gene. The chain carries TRBV18 and TRBJ2-4; D not certain. This CDR3 comprises 14 residues. CDR1 KGHSH and CDR2 LQKENI come from the germline V gene. The CDR3 loop is CASSPAGTEYGQYF. CDR3 DNA, as far as it was read: TGTGCCAGCTCACCTGCAGGCACGGAATATGGT.

A word on this clone: Germline and junction disagree at one end, which may indicate a read error. Coverage ceases 3 residues before the CDR3 finishes, and the germline J gene fills in the end. The J gene is TRBJ1-5, the V gene TRBV4-2, with TRBD1 as a possible D gene (5 bases). This CDR3 spans 16 amino acids. Germline V gene data show CDR1 as LGHNA and CDR2 as YNFKEQ. The CDR3 loop reads CASSQDGTGVQQPQHF. The CDR3 bases that were read are TGCGCCAGCAGCCAAGACGGGACGGGGGTCCAACAGCCC.

For this clone: The CDR3 extends 3 residues past the end of the read, so its final part is completed from the germline J gene. V is TRBV19 and J is TRBJ1-2; D is unresolved. This CDR3 has 14 residues. Germline CDR1 reads LNHDA; CDR2 reads SQIVND (reference sequence). Incomplete CDR3 DNA: TGTGCCAGTAGTATACTAGCGGGGAACAATGAC. Translation: CASSILAGNND. The whole CDR3 region reads CASSILAGNNDYTF. Full variable domain (rest looked up from reference TRBV19 and TRBJ1-2): DGGITQSPKYLFRKEGQNVTLSCEQNLNHDAMYWYRQDPGQGLRLIYYSQIVNDFQKGDIAEGYSVSREKKESFPLTVTSAQKNPTAFYLCASSILAGNNDYTFGSGTRLTVV.

Details on this clone: The read falls 3 residues short of the CDR3 end, and the missing part is taken from the germline J gene. The V gene is TRBV18, the J gene TRBJ2-7, with TRBD2 identical over 8 bases. Germline CDR1 and CDR2: KGHSH and LQKENI. This CDR3 has 15 residues. The V gene end was trimmed by 6 bases and the J gene end by 4 bases; junction bases not matched to a gene: 11. CDR3 sequence: CASSEQAGAGYEQYF. The covered CDR3 bases are TGTGCCAGCTCCGAACAAGCGGGGGCGGGTTACGAG.

Details on this clone: With the read ending 3 residues before the CDR3 end, the germline J gene is used to fill in that end. The V and J genes are TRBV5-5 and TRBJ1-6; TRBD1 matches 7 bases. V trimming: 3 bases; J trimming: 11 bases; junction bases outside the gene matches: 11. Germline lookup yields CDR1 SGHKS and CDR2 YYEKEE (reference sequence). This CDR3 is 15 amino acids long. The part of the CDR3 DNA that was read is TGTGCCAGCAGCTGGGACAGTGGGGGAGGGACACCC. The encoded protein is CASSWDSGGGTP. The full-length CDR3 reads as CASSWDSGGGTPLHF.

Remarks on this clone: The read terminates 3 residues before the CDR3 end, so the remaining end is supplied by the germline J gene. The V gene is TRBV5-1, the J gene TRBJ2-3; 11 nucleotides agree with TRBD2. After removal of 6 bases from V and 5 bases from J, the junction contained 5 bases not matched to a gene. CDR3 length: 14 amino acids. Germline V gives CDR1 SGHRS, CDR2 YFSETQ. CDR3 sequence reads: CASNSLAGGDTQYF. CDR3 DNA, as far as it was read: TGCGCCAGCAATTCCCTAGCGGGGGGAGATACG.

Turning to this clone: The read terminates 3 residues before the CDR3 end, so the remaining end is supplied by the germline J gene. The chain employs TRBV2 and TRBJ2-3; unclear D gene. Per the germline V gene, CDR1 is SNHLY and CDR2 is FYNNEI. This CDR3 spans 13 amino acids. The CDR3 reads CASAAGEQETQYF. The CDR3 DNA, read in part, is TGTGCCAGTGCTGCAGGAGAACAAGAGACG.

Worth noting for this clone: The CDR3 goes on 3 residues after the read ends, and that part is filled in from the germline J gene. The V call is TRBV10-3, the J call TRBJ2-7; D may be TRBD1 (6 bases). The germline gives CDR1 ENHRY, CDR2 SYGVKD. The V gene lost 6 bases and the J gene lost 2 bases, with 17 bases spanning the gap. This CDR3 region has 15 residues. The CDR3 DNA, read in part, is TGTGCCATCAGACCAACAGGGTCACTGGCCTACGAG. Its protein product is CAIRPTGSLAYE. The whole CDR3 protein is CAIRPTGSLAYEQYF.

Regarding this clone: Read coverage stops 3 residues before the CDR3 terminus; the germline J gene supplies the remainder. The chain couples TRBV20-1 to TRBJ1-1; possibly TRBD1 for D (6 bases). The CDR3 has 14 amino acids. CDR1 and CDR2 from the germline V gene are DFQATT and SNEGSKA (reference sequence). Between the trimmed V and J ends, which lost 3 bases and 5 bases, there was a span of 16 bases. The CDR3 DNA, read in part, is TGCAGTGCTAGTTACGGTGGGGGCGGGACTGAA. Its protein product is CSASYGGGGTE. The full-length CDR3 reads as CSASYGGGGTEAFF.

A note on this clone: The CDR3 is cut off 3 residues early in the read; its end comes from the germline J gene. The chain has TRBV12-5 and TRBJ1-5; perhaps TRBD1 as D (6 bases). The CDR3 is 15 residues long. V was pared by 2 bases and J by 0 bases, with 8 bases between. In germline, CDR1 is LGHNT, CDR2 FRNRAP. Incomplete CDR3 DNA: TGTGCTAGTGGTTTGACAGGGCATAGCAATCAGCCC. Its translation: CASGLTGHSNQP. The entire CDR3 reads CASGLTGHSNQPQHF.

A note on this clone: Read data end 3 residues before the CDR3 end; the end is taken from the germline J gene. The chain combines TRBV11-3 with TRBJ2-3; D possibly corresponds to TRBD2 (5 bases). Trimming took 0 bases from V and 5 from J, leaving 12 bases between them. Per the germline V gene, CDR1 is SGHNT and CDR2 is YENEEA. The CDR3 is 15 residues long. CDR3 protein: CASSLDGNEGDTQYF. The DNA read from the CDR3 is TGTGCCAGCAGCTTAGATGGTAATGAGGGAGATACG.

With regard to this clone: The CDR3 extends 3 residues past the end of the read, so its final part is completed from the germline J gene. The rearrangement uses TRBV11-2 and TRBJ2-6; TRBD1 matches 9 bases. V lost 8 bases, J lost 11 bases, and 4 bases stayed unmatched. Germline V gives CDR1 SGHAT, CDR2 FQNNGV. This CDR3 is 12 amino acids long. The covered CDR3 bases are TGTGCCAGCCGGGGACAGGGTGACGTC. This encodes CASRGQGDV. The full CDR3 protein reads CASRGQGDVLTF.